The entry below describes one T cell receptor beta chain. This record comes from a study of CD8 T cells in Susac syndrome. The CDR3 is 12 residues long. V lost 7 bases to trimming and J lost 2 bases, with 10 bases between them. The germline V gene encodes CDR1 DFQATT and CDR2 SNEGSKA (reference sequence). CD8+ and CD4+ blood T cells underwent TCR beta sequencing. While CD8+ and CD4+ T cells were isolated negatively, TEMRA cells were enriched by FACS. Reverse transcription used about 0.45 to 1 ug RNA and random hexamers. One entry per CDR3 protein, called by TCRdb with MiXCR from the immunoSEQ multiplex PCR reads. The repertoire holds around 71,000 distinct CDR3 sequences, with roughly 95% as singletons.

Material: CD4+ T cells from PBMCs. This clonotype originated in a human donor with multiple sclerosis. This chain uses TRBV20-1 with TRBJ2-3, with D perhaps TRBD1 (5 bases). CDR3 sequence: CSVLGPTDTQYF. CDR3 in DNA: TGCAGTGTTTTGGGGCCCACAGATACGCAGTATTTT.